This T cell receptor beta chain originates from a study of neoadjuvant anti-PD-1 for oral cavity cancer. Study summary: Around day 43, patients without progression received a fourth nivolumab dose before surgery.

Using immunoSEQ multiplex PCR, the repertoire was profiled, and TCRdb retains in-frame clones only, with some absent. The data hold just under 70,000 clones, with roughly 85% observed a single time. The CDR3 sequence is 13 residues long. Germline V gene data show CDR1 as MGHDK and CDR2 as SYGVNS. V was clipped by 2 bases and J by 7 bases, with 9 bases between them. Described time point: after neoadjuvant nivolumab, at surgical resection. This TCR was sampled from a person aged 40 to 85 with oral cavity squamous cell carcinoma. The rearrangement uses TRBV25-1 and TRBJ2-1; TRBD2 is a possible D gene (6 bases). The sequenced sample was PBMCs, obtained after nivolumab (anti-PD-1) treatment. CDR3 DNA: TGTGCCAGCAGTGAAGGGGGGTTGAATGAGCAGTTCTTC. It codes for CASSEGGLNEQFF.